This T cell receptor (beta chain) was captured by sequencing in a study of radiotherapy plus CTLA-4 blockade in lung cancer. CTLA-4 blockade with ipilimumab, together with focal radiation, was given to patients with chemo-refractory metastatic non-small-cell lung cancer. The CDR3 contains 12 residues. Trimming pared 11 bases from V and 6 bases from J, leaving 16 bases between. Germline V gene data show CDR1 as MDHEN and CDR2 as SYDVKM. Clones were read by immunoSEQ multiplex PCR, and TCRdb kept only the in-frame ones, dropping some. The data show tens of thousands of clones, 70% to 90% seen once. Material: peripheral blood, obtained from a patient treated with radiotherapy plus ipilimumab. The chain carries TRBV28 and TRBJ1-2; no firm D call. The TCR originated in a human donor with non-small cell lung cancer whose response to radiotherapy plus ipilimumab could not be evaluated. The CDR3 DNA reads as TGTGCCGCCCTTGCCGGGTATGATGGCTACACCTTC. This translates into CAALAGYDGYTF.